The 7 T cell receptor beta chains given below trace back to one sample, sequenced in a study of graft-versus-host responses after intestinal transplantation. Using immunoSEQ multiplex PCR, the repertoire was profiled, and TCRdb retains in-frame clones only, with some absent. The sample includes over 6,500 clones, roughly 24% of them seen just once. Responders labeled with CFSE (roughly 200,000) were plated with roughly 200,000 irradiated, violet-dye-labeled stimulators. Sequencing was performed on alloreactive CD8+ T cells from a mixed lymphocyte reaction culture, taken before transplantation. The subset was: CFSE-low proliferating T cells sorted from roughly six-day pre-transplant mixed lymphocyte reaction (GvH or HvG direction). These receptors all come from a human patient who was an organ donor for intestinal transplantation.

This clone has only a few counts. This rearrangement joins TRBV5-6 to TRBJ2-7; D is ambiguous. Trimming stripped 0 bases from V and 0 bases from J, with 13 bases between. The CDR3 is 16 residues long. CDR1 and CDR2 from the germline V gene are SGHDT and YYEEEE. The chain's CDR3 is CASSLDWTVSSYEQYF. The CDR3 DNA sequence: TGTGCCAGCAGCTTGGATTGGACCGTCAGCTCCTACGAGCAGTACTTC. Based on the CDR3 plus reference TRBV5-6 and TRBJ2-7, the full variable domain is DAGVTQSPTHLIKTRGQQVTLRCSPKSGHDTVSWYQQALGQGPQFIFQYYEEEERQRGNFPDRFSGHQFPNYSSELNVNALLLGDSALYLCASSLDWTVSSYEQYFGPGTRLTVT.

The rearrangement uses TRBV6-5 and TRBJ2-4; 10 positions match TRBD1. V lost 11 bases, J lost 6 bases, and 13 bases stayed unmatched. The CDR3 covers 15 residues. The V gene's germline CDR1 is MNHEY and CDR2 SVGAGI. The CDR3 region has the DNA TGTGCCGGAGGGGCCGGGACAGGGGTGGGAAACATTCAGTACTTC. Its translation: CAGGAGTGVGNIQYF.

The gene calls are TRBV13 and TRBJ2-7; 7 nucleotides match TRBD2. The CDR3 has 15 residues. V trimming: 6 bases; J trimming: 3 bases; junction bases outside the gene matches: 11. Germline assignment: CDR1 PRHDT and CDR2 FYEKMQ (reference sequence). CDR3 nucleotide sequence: TGTGCCAGCAGTCTGAGCGGGACCCCACACTACGAGCAGTACTTC. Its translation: CASSLSGTPHYEQYF.

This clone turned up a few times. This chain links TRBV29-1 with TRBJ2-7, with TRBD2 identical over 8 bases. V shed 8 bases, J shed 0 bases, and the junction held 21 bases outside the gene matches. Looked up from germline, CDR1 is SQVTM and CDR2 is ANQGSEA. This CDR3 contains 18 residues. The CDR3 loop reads CSPGGRGELAECSYEQYF. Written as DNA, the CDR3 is TGCAGCCCCGGGGGGAGAGGGGAACTAGCGGAGTGCTCCTACGAGCAGTACTTC.

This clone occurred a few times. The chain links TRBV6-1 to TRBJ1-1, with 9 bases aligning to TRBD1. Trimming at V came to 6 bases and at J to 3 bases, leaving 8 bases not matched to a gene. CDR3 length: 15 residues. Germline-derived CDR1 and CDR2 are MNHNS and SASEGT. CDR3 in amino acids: CASRHRGRVYTEAFF. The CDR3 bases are TGTGCCAGCAGGCACAGGGGGCGAGTTTACACTGAAGCTTTCTTT.

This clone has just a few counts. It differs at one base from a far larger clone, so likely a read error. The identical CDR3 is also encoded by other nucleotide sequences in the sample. The CDR3 spells CASSLGRTYEQYF. The CDR3 DNA sequence: TGTGCCAGCAGCCTGGGACGGACCTACGAGCAGTACTTC. V and J are TRBV7-2 and TRBJ2-7, with D possibly being TRBD1 or TRBD2 (5 bases each). The CDR3 extends over 13 amino acids. CDR1 and CDR2 (germline): SGHTA, FQGNSA. The ends were cut back, 5 bases at V and 2 bases at J, with 10 bases in the middle.

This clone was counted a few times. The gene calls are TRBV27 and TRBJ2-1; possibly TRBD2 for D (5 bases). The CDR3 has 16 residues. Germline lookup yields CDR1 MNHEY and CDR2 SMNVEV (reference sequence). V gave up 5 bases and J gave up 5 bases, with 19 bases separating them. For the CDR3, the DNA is TGTGCCAGCAGTCTCACCGGAGTGTGGGGAGACAATGAGCAGTTCTTC. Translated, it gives CASSLTGVWGDNEQFF.